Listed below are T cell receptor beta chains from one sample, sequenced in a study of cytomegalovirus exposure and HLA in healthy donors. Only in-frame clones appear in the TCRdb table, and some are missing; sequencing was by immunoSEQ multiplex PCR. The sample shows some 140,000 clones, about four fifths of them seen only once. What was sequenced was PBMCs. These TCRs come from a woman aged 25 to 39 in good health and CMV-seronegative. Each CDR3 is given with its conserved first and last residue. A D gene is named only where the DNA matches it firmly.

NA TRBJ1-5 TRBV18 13 CASSPLQDQPQHF TGTGCCAGCTCACCTCTGCAGGATCAGCCCCAGCATTTT
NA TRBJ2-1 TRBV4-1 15 CASSQVGPGGNEQFF TGCGCCAGCAGCCAAGTTGGACCCGGCGGGAATGAGCAGTTCTTC
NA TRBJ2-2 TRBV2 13 CASSEEITGELFF TGTGCCAGCAGTGAGGAGATAACCGGGGAGCTGTTTTTT
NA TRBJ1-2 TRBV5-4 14 CASSASGADYGYTF TGTGCCAGCTCCGCGTCAGGGGCAGACTATGGCTACACCTTC
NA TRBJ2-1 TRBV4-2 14 CASSQRGGDNEQFF TGTGCCAGCAGCCAAAGGGGGGGCGACAATGAGCAGTTCTTC
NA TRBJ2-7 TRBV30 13 CAWSVFSTYEQYF TGTGCCTGGAGTGTATTTTCTACCTACGAGCAGTACTTC
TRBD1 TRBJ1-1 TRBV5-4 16 CASSLVDRGPLGEAFF TGTGCCAGCAGCTTAGTGGACAGGGGACCTCTAGGTGAAGCTTTCTTT
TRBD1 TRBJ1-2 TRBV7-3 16 CASSLTPQGSLNGYTF TGTGCCAGCAGCTTAACTCCACAGGGGTCTTTAAATGGCTACACCTTC
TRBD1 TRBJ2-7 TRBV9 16 CASSPRPTGGSYEQYF TGTGCCAGCAGCCCCCGACCGACAGGGGGCTCCTACGAGCAGTACTTC
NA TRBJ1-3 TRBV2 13 CARHRDSGNTIYF TGTGCCAGACACAGGGACTCTGGAAACACCATATATTTT
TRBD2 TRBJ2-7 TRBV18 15 CASSPSGTASYEQYF TGTGCCAGCTCACCGAGCGGGACGGCTTCCTACGAGCAGTACTTC